This T cell receptor (beta chain) stems from a study of regulatory T cells in long-lasting Graves disease (dated by TCRdb to 2020 to 2022). In terms of the full investigation: Newly diagnosed Graves' disease patients had taken antithyroid drugs for less than 3 months. Persistent Graves' disease patients were compared with newly diagnosed Graves' disease patients by peripheral blood TCR sequencing and RNA sequencing. The study took place in China and was registered as a clinical trial. A total of approximately 35 samples underwent TCR sequencing: about 13 from persistent and around 20 from newly diagnosed Graves' disease patients.

This clonotype was seen a handful of times. Its recognized antigen is unknown. Base qualities are not recorded, but no much larger clone differs from it by a single base. Overall results and qualifications from the work: The authors acknowledged the small sample size as a limitation that may reduce accuracy. Sequencing and analysis were restricted to the TCR beta chain. Only peripheral blood was studied, because thyroid tissue, the primary lesion, was inaccessible. Preferential use of TRBV28, TRBJ1-2 and TRBJ2-5 was observed in persistent disease, whereas TRBV20-1 and TRBJ2-1 were favored in newly diagnosed disease. Lower TCR Shannon entropy and fewer highly expanded clones were observed in persistent Graves' disease patients than in newly diagnosed patients, which suggested clonal expansion. Persistent patients shared more public clonotypes among themselves (around 3,000) than newly diagnosed patients did (about 1,000).

The method was multiplex PCR. These reads were obtained on an Illumina HiSeq 4000. To build TCR beta libraries, CDR3 regions were amplified by Arm-PCR using iRepertoire HTBI primers. Gel purification was performed on PCR products prior to sequencing. The published analysis was carried out like this. Gene usage analysis of CDR3 amino acid clonotypes relied on the approximately 60 TRBV and over 13 TRBJ segments identified across samples. COPE and FqMerger were used to merge the filtered high-quality paired reads into contigs. BLAST was used to align contigs to IMGT TRBV, TRBD and TRBJ reference genes, with CDR3 defined following IMGT. Highly expanded clones were defined as clonotypes with a frequency above 0.1%. Shannon entropy was used to measure repertoire diversity, and the Gini coefficient was used to measure V-J evenness. A clonotype was considered public if more than one individual shared it. TCRdb reworked the public reads: Q25 trimming with fastp, MiXCR clone assembly, productive beta chains retained. For every CDR3 protein sequence, its rows merge into one entry that carries the most common genes and DNA. These V and J calls are TCRdb output, not the study's own analysis. Recorded for this sample are 400,000 to 650,000 distinct CDR3 sequences; roughly a sixth of them occurred a single time. More than 20% of the sample is held by the ten biggest clonotypes.

The germline V gene provides CDR1 MNHNS and CDR2 SASEGT. V was cut back by 6 bases and J by 0 bases, leaving a gap of 12 bases between them. Reading from cysteine to phenylalanine, the CDR3 counts 15 amino acids. The kept DNA is CDR3 alone, 45 bases in frame from the first base. The sample's time point, from its label and the paper: newly diagnosed GD, antithyroid drugs for less than 3 months. RNA was extracted from PBMCs in TRIzol for both TCR sequencing and RNA sequencing. Graves' disease was diagnosed according to American Thyroid Association guidelines. Patients were recruited from an endocrinology department in Xi'an, China. Each patient gave about 9.1 milliliters of peripheral blood, collected in an EDTA anticoagulant tube. PBMCs were isolated by Ficoll Paque Plus density gradient separation without further T cell sorting. An Agilent 2100 Bioanalyzer and agarose gel were used to assess RNA quality, and a NanoDrop 2000 was used to measure RNA concentration.

The data were also submitted as part of a second study, on T cells in Graves' hyperthyroidism and ophthalmopathy. The second paper further reports: Stable Graves' hyperthyroidism was defined as the absence of progression to ophthalmopathy over 18 months of follow-up. Hyperthyroidism patients were aged 18 to 65 years and newly diagnosed, with disease duration of less than 2 months. Any patient with an uncontrolled infection, another autoimmune disease, pregnancy or lactation was excluded. Diagnoses were based on clinical symptoms, serum thyroxine and TRAb, thyroid ultrasound and orbital computed tomography. A first-round RT-PCR of the TCR CDR3 used the HTBI primer set with the Qiagen OneStep RT-PCR kit. Most expanded thyroid clonotypes (frequency above 0.001) were also found in blood, which suggests that blood repertoires may mirror thyroid immune responses. A 13 V-J signature model separated ophthalmopathy from stable hyperthyroidism, with approximately 87% sensitivity and 81.08% specificity in cross-validation and 80%/75% in testing. In validation, progression to ophthalmopathy was predicted by the model with more than 65% sensitivity and 72.22% specificity, a median of about 6 months before onset. To identify distinguishing TCR V-J signatures, a discovery cohort of some 100 patients was used, comprising some 43 with Graves' ophthalmopathy and 55 to 65 with stable Graves' hyperthyroidism. Prospective prediction of ophthalmopathy was tested in an independent validation cohort consisting of roughly 20 hyperthyroidism patients and some 17 patients who later progressed to ophthalmopathy. For training and testing, the roughly 100 patients in the discovery cohort were randomly divided in a 7:3 ratio. Thyroid tissue and blood T-cell repertoires from about six Graves' hyperthyroidism patients were also compared in the study. Following sampling, methimazole starting at 30 mg daily was given to hyperthyroidism patients, and high-dose intravenous methylprednisolone was given to ophthalmopathy patients. Libraries were constructed in a second round of multiplex PCR, after which size selection and purification were carried out. Paired-end sequencing of the libraries was performed with 100 bp reads on an Illumina HiSeq2000. SOAPnuke was used to process the raw data, with reads discarded if the reads contained adapters or uncalled bases, had a mean Phred below 15, or lacked an exact constant-primer or identifier match. High-quality paired reads were merged using COPE v1.2.5, and each unique nucleotide sequence was defined as a clonotype. MiTCR v1.1 was used to align clonotypes to the IMGT TRBV, TRBD and TRBJ reference segments. The analysis was restricted to V-J combinations with a frequency above 0.0001, which together covered 99.2% of the repertoires. A TCS score was defined as the ratio of F50 (clonal expansion) to E x V (chaos), with BLOSUM62-based TCRdist applied between CDR3 peptides within each V-J. Welch's t-statistics and random forest reduced 514 V-J features to about 12, which were used in a naive Bayes classifier (R e1071). Sample size was not statistically predetermined, and blinding of investigators to group allocation was not performed. The paper reports TCR Vbeta CDR3 sequencing of some 140 peripheral blood samples: under 45 ophthalmopathy, 70 to 85 hyperthyroidism and approximately 17 progressor patients.

The rearrangement joined TRBV6-1 to TRBJ1-5, with a weak D call of TRBD1 (5 bases match). The sample here was peripheral blood mononuclear cells (PBMCs), taken at new diagnosis, from a patient treated with antithyroid drugs. This TCR was sampled from a middle-aged woman with Graves disease. Donor details come from another sample of the same person, matched by shared clones. The CDR3 amino acid sequence is: CASSPQGRSNQPQHF. The nucleotide sequence reads as follows: TGTGCCAGCAGCCCCCAGGGACGTAGCAATCAGCCCCAGCATTTT.